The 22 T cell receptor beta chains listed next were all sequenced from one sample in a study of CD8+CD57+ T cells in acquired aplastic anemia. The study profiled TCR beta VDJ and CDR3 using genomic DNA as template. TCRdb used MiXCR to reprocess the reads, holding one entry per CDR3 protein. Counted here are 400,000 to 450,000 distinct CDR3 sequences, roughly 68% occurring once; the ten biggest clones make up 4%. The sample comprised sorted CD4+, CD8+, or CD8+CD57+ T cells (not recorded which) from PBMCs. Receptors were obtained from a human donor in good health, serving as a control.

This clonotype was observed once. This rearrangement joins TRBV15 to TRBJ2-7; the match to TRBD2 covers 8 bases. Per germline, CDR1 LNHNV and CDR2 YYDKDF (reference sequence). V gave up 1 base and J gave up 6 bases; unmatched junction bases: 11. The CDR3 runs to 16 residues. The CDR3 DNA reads TGTGCCACCAGCAGAGGCGGGGGGATAAGTCAGGTCGAGCAGTACTTC. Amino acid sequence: CATSRGGGISQVEQYF.

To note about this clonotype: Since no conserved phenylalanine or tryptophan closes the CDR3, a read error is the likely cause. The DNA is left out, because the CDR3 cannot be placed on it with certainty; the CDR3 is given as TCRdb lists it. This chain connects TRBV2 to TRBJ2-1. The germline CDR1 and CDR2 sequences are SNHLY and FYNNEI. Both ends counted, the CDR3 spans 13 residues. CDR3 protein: CASSFGVQNAPLY.

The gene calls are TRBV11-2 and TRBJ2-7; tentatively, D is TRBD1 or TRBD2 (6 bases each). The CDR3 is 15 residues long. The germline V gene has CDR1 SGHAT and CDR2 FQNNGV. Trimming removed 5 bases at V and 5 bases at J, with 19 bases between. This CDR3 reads CASSPGQRRGNEQYF. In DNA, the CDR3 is TGTGCCAGCAGCCCCGGACAGCGGCGGGGCAACGAGCAGTACTTC.

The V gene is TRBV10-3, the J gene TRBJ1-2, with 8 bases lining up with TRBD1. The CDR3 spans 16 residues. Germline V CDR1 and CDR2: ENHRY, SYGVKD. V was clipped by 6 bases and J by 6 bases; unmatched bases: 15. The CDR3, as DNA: TGTGCCATCAGGCCCCCTGGACAGGGAGGGAATCATGGCTACACCTTC. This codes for CAIRPPGQGGNHGYTF.

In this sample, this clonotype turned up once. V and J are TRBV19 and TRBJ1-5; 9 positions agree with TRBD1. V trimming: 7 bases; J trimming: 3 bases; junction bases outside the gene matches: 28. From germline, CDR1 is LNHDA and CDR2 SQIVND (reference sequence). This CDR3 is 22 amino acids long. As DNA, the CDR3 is TGTGCCAGTACCCGCGGCCAGACAGGGGGGGAGGACAGTTTGATTACCAATCAGCCCCAGCATTTT. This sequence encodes CASTRGQTGGEDSLITNQPQHF.

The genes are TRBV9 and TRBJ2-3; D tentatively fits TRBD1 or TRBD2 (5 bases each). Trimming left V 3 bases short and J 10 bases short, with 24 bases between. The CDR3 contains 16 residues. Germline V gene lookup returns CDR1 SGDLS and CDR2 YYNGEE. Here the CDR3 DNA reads TGTGCCAGCAGCGGAGACGAGGGGTATGGCTACACCTCGCAGTATTTT. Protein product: CASSGDEGYGYTSQYF.

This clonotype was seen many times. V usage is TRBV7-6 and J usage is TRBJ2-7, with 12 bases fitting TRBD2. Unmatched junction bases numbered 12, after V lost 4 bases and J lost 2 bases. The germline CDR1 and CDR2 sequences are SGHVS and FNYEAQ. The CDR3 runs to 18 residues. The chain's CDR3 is CASSSAASGGAGTYEQYF. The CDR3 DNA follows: TGTGCCAGCAGCTCGGCGGCTAGCGGGGGGGCCGGGACCTACGAGCAGTACTTC.

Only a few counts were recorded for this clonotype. CDR3 sequence reads: CASSLKGGHEYF. For the CDR3, the DNA is TGTGCCAGCAGTTTAAAGGGGGGCCATGAGTACTTC. The chain combines TRBV27 with TRBJ2-7; D may correspond to TRBD1 or TRBD2 (6 bases each). Looked up from germline, CDR1 is MNHEY and CDR2 is SMNVEV (reference sequence). This CDR3 is built from 12 residues. V lost 2 bases and J 11 bases, leaving 13 bases between the germline ends.

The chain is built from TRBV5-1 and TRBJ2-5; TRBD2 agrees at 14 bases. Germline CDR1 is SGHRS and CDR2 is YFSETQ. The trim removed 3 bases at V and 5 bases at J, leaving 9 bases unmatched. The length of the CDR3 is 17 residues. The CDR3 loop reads CASSWTMTSGGAETQYF. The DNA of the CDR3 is TGCGCCAGCAGCTGGACCATGACTAGCGGGGGGGCCGAGACCCAGTACTTC.

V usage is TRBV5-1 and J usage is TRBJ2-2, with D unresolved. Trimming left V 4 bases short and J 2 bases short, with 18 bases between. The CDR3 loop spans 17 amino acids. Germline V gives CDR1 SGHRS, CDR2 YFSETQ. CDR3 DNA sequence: TGCGCCAGCAGCGTATTAAGGAACAGCACAAACACCGGGGAGCTGTTTTTT. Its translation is CASSVLRNSTNTGELFF. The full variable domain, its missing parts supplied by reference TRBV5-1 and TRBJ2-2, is KAGVTQTPRYLIKTRGQQVTLSCSPISGHRSVSWYQQTPGQGLQFLFEYFSETQRNKGNFPGRFSGRQFSNSRSEMNVSTLELGDSALYLCASSVLRNSTNTGELFFGEGSRLTVL.

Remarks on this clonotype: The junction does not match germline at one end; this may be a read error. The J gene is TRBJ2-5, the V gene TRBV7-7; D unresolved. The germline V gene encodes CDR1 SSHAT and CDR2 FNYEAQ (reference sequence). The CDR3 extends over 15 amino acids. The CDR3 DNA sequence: TGTGCTAGCAGCCCCAGACGAACGGGTACGGAGACCCAGTACTTC. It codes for CASSPRRTGTETQYF.

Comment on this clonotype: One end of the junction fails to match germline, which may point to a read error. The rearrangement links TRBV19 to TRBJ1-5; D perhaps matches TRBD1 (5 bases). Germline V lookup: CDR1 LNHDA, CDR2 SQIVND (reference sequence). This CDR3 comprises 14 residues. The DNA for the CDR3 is TGTGCCAGTAATATACGGCAGGGATATCAGCCCCAGCATTTT. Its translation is CASNIRQGYQPQHF.

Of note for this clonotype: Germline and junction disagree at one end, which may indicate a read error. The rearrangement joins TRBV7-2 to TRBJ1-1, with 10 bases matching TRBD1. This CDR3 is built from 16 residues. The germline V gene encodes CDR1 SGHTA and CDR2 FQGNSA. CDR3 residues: CASSRVGTGAKSDAFF. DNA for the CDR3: TGCGCCAGCAGCCGCGTTGGGACAGGGGCGAAGTCTGACGCTTTCTTT.

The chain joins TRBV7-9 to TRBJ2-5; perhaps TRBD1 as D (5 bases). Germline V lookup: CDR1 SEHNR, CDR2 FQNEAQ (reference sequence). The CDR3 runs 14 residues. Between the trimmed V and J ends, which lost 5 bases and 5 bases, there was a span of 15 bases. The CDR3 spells CASSPGSGFETQYF. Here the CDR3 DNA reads TGTGCCAGCAGCCCCGGGTCAGGGTTCGAGACCCAGTACTTC.

CDR3 amino acids: CASTNSGRRNTIYF. In DNA form, the CDR3 reads TGTGCCAGTACCAACTCGGGTAGGAGAAACACCATATATTTT. The chain combines TRBV19 with TRBJ1-3; D call uncertain. The CDR3 has 14 residues. V lost 7 bases to trimming and J lost 5 bases, with 15 bases between them. Germline V CDR1 and CDR2: LNHDA, SQIVND (reference sequence).

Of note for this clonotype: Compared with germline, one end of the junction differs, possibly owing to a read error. In nucleotides, the CDR3 is TGCAGTGCTAGCTCGATCAGGACCGGGATTTCCTTC. Translation gives CSASSIRTGISF. This chain links TRBV20-1 with TRBJ1-2; D remains ambiguous. CDR3 length equals 12 residues. Germline V CDR1 and CDR2: DFQATT, SNEGSKA (reference sequence).

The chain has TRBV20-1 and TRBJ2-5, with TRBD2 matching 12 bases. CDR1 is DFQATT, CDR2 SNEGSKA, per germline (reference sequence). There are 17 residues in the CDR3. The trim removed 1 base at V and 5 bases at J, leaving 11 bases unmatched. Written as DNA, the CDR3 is TGCAGTGCTAGAGGGACTAGCGGGATCGGAGATCGGGAGACCCAGTACTTC. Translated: CSARGTSGIGDRETQYF.

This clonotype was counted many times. The CDR3 nucleotides are TGTGCCAGCAGCCCAGGGTGGTCAGAGACCCAGTACTTC. Protein sequence: CASSPGWSETQYF. The chain joins TRBV9 to TRBJ2-5, with D possibly being TRBD1 (5 bases). Germline V CDR1 and CDR2: SGDLS, YYNGEE. V shed 4 bases and J shed 4 bases, with 11 bases lying between them. CDR3 length: 13 residues. Combining the CDR3 with reference TRBV9 and TRBJ2-5 gives the whole variable domain DSGVTQTPKHLITATGQRVTLRCSPRSGDLSVYWYQQSLDQGLQFLIQYYNGEERAKGNILERFSAQQFPDLHSELNLSSLELGDSALYFCASSPGWSETQYFGPGTRLLVL.

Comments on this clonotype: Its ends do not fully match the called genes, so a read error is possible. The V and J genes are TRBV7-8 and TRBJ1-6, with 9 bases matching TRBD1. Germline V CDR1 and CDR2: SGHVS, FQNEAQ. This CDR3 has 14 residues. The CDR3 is CASSRGQGTYDKQF. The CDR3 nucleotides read TGTGCCAGCAGCAGAGGACAGGGGACTTATGACAAACAGTTT.

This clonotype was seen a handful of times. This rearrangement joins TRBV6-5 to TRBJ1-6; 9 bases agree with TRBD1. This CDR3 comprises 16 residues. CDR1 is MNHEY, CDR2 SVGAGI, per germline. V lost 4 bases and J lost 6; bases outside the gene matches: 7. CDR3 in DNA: TGTGCCAGCAGTTCCCTCCCGGGACAGGGTAATTCACCCCTCCACTTT. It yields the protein CASSSLPGQGNSPLHF.

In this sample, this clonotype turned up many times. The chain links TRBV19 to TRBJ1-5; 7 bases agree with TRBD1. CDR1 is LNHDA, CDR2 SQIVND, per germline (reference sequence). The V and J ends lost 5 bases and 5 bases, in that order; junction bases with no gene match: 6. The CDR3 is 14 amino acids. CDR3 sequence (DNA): TGTGCCAGTAGTCTGACAGGGAGGGATCAGCCCCAGCATTTT. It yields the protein CASSLTGRDQPQHF.

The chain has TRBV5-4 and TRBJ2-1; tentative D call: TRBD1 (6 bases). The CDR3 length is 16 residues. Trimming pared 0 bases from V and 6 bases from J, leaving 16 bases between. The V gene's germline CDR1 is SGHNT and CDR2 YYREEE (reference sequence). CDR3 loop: CASSLVGAQMSNEQFF. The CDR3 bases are TGTGCCAGCAGCTTGGTGGGGGCACAAATGAGCAATGAGCAGTTCTTC.